In its sample, the clone carrying this TCR beta chain was seen once. This specimen belongs to a study of OX40 agonist ivuxolimab in advanced cancers. Clones were read by immunoSEQ multiplex PCR, and TCRdb kept only the in-frame ones, dropping some. Of approximately 82,000 clones listed, 70% to 90% are singletons. CDR3 size: 16 residues. Germline V CDR1 and CDR2: SGHNT, YENEEA. The ends were cut back, 4 bases at V and 3 bases at J, with 18 bases in the middle. The TCR comes from an adult with an advanced solid tumor such as melanoma, head and neck, liver or kidney cancer. The input for sequencing was CD4+ or CD8+ T cells sorted from blood, taken in a trial of the OX40 agonist ivuxolimab. The V gene is TRBV11-3, the J gene TRBJ1-1; D possibly corresponds to TRBD1 (5 bases). The CDR3 nucleotides read TGTGCCAGCAGCTCTGGACAAATCGGGGCGGACACTGAAGCTTTCTTT. Translating it yields CASSSGQIGADTEAFF.